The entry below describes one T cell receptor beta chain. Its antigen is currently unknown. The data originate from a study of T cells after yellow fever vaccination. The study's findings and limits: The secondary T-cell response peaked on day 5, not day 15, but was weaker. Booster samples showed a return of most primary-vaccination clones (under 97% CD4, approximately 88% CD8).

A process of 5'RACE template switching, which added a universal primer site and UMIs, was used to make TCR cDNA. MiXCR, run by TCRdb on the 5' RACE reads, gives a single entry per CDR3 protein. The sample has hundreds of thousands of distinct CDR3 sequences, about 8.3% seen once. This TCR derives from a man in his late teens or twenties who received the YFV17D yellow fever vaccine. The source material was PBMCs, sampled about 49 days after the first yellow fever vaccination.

CDR3 in amino acids: CASSPVGGARGDTQYF. The CDR3 DNA reads TGCGCCAGCAGCCCCGTGGGCGGAGCGAGAGGAGATACGCAGTATTTT. The chain employs TRBV5-1 and TRBJ2-3, with D unclear. CDR1 is SGHRS and CDR2 is YFSETQ in the germline V gene. The CDR3 extends over 16 amino acids. The V end lost 4 bases, the J end lost 5 bases, and 20 bases lay between the germline ends.